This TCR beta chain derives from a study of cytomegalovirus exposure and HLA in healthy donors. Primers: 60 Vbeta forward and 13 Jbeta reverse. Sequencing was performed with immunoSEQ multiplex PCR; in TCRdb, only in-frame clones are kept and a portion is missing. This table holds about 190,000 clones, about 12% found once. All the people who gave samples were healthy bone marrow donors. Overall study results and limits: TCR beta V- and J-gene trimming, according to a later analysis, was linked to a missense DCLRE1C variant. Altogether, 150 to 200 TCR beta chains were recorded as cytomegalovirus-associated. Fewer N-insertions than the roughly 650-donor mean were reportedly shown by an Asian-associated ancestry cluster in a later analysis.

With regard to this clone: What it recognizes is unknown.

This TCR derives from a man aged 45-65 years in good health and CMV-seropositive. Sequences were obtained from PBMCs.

Written as DNA, the CDR3 is TGTGCCAGCAGCAAGGGACAGTATAGCAATCAGCCCCAGCATTTT. This encodes CASSKGQYSNQPQHF. The chain combines TRBV5-6 with TRBJ1-5; TRBD1 matches 7 bases. Germline V gives CDR1 SGHDT, CDR2 YYEEEE. The J segment lost 0 bases and the V segment lost 4 bases, leaving 4 bases of the junction unmatched. This CDR3 spans 15 amino acids.